This T cell receptor beta chain was observed in a study of T cell responses to AZD1222 COVID-19 vaccine. Using immunoSEQ multiplex PCR, the repertoire was profiled, and TCRdb retains in-frame clones only, with some absent. This repertoire shows 200,000 or so clones, roughly 92% found once; its top ten account for 0.95% to 1.1%. The CDR3 is 13 amino acids. Germline assignment: CDR1 SGDLS and CDR2 YYNGEE. V lost 2 bases and J 6 bases, leaving 9 bases between the germline ends. The chain couples TRBV9 to TRBJ1-5; no definite D call. This TCR came from an adult who received the AZD1222 COVID-19 vaccine. The sequencing here drew on peripheral blood, taken 28 days after the second AZD1222 dose. The CDR3 loop is CASSVAVGQPQHF. CDR3 nucleotides: TGTGCCAGCAGCGTTGCCGTCGGTCAGCCCCAGCATTTT. Full variable domain (remainder filled in from reference TRBV9 and TRBJ1-5): DSGVTQTPKHLITATGQRVTLRCSPRSGDLSVYWYQQSLDQGLQFLIQYYNGEERAKGNILERFSAQQFPDLHSELNLSSLELGDSALYFCASSVAVGQPQHFGDGTRLSIL.